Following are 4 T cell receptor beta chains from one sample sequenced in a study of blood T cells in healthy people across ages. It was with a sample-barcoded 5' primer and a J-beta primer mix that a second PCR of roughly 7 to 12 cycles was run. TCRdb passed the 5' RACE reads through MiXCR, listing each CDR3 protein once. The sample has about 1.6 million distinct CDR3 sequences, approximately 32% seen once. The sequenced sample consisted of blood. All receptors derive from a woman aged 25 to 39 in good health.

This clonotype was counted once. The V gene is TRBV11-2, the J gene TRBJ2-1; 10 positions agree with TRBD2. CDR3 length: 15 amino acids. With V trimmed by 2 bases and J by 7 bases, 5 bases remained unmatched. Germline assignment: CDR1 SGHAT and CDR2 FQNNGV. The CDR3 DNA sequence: TGTGCCAGCAGCTTAAGCGGGAGGGCCGAAAATGAGCAGTTCTTC. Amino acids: CASSLSGRAENEQFF.

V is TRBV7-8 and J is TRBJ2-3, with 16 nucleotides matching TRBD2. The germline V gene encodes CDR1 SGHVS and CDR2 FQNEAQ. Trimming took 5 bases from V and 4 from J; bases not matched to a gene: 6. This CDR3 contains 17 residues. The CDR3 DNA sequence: TGTGCCAGCAGCCCGGGACTAGCGGGGGGGTTGGCAGATACGCAGTATTTT. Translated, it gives CASSPGLAGGLADTQYF.

CDR3 residues: CASSLRQKNTEAFF. The CDR3 nucleotides read TGTGCCAGCAGCTTACGACAGAAGAACACTGAAGCTTTCTTT. The chain is built from TRBV7-6 and TRBJ1-1, with a possible D match to TRBD1 (5 bases). The length of the CDR3 is 14 residues. The germline V and J ends were trimmed by 2 bases and 1 base, with 8 bases remaining between them. CDR1 is SGHVS, CDR2 FNYEAQ, per germline.

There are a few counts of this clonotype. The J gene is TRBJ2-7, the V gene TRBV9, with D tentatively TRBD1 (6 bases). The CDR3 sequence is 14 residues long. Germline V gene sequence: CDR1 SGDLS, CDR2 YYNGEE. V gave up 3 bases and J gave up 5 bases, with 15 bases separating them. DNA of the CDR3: TGTGCCAGCAGCGAGGGTGGGGACACCGACGAGCAGTACTTC. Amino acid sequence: CASSEGGDTDEQYF.